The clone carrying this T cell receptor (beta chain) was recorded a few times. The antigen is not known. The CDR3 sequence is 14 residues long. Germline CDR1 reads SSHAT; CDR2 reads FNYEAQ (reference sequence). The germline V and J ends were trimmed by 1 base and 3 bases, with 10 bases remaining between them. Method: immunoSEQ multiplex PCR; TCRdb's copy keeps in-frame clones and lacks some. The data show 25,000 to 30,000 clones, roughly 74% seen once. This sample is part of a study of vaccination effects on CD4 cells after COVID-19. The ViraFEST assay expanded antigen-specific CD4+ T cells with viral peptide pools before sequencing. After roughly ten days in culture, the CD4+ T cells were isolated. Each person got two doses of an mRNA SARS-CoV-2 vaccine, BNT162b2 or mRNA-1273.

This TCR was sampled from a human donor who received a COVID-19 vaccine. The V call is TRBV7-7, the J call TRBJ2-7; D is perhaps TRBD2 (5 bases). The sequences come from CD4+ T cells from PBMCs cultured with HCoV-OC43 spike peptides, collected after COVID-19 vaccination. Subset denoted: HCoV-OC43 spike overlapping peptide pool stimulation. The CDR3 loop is CASSLGEKHYEQYF. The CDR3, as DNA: TGTGCCAGCAGCTTAGGGGAGAAACACTACGAGCAGTACTTC.